The 20 T cell receptor beta chains in this list originate from one sample, sequenced in a study of blood T cell repertoires in COVID-19. Assay used: immunoSEQ multiplex PCR; TCRdb lists only in-frame clones, some missing. The sample lists hundreds of thousands of clones, roughly 89% occurring once. The sequenced sample was peripheral blood. The receptor source for this set is a woman aged 25 to 39 with active or convalescent COVID-19.

V and J are TRBV19 and TRBJ2-3; TRBD2 matches at 11 bases. The CDR3 is made up of 15 amino acids. V lost 9 bases, J lost 0 bases, and 5 bases stayed unmatched. CDR1 and CDR2 from the germline V gene are LNHDA and SQIVND (reference sequence). The CDR3 sequence: CASGLAGPSTDTQYF. The CDR3, as DNA: TGTGCCAGCGGACTAGCGGGCCCTAGCACAGATACGCAGTATTTT.

This chain uses TRBV6-5 with TRBJ1-6; a possible D gene is TRBD1 (6 bases). V was trimmed by 7 bases and J by 7 bases, leaving 11 bases between them. In germline, CDR1 is MNHEY, CDR2 SVGAGI. This CDR3 has 13 amino acids. In nucleotides, the CDR3 is TGTGCCAGCACAACAGGGTCCAATTCACCCCTCCACTTT. As protein: CASTTGSNSPLHF.

This clone was counted only a few times. This sequence joins TRBV10-2 and TRBJ1-2; no clear D. With 0 bases removed from V and 2 bases from J, the gap between germline ends came to 10 bases. Germline values: CDR1 WSHSY, CDR2 SAAADI. CDR3 length: 15 amino acids. The DNA for the CDR3 is TGCGCCAGCAGTGAGTCGGGTAGCGGAAACTATGGCTACACCTTC. Amino acid sequence: CASSESGSGNYGYTF.

The V gene is TRBV7-7, the J gene TRBJ2-7; weak D call: TRBD1 (6 bases). V was clipped by 1 base and J by 5 bases, with 15 bases between them. Germline V gives CDR1 SSHAT, CDR2 FNYEAQ (reference sequence). This CDR3 has 15 residues. The CDR3 reads CASSLGGTGRDEQYF. The CDR3 DNA sequence: TGTGCCAGCAGCTTAGGCGGCACAGGGCGCGACGAGCAGTACTTC.

This chain connects TRBV11-3 to TRBJ2-7; possibly TRBD1 for D (6 bases). The germline V and J ends were trimmed by 9 bases and 5 bases, with 23 bases remaining between them. From germline, CDR1 is SGHNT and CDR2 YENEEA. The CDR3 covers 15 residues. The CDR3 region is CASFRQGTKGHEQYF. CDR3 bases: TGTGCCAGTTTTAGGCAGGGGACCAAAGGCCACGAGCAGTACTTC.

This clone was seen repeatedly, ten times or more. The chain combines TRBV3-1 (or the pseudogene TRBV3-2) with TRBJ1-1; 8 bases agree with TRBD1. This CDR3 region has 13 residues. Germline lookup yields CDR1 LGHDT and CDR2 YNNKEL (reference sequence). V lost 1 base, J lost 9 bases, and 4 bases stayed unmatched. The CDR3 nucleotides are TGTGCCAGCAGCCAAGTTCGACAGGGGCAAGCTTTCTTT. Translation gives CASSQVRQGQAFF.

The chain uses TRBV6-6 and TRBJ2-7; 9 bases are shared with TRBD1. J gave up 4 bases and V 5 bases, and 9 bases lay outside the gene matches. Germline CDR1 reads MNHNY; CDR2 reads SVGAGI (reference sequence). The CDR3 consists of 15 residues. The CDR3 here is CASSNRDRVMYEQYF. The CDR3 DNA sequence: TGTGCCAGCAGTAACCGGGACAGGGTGATGTACGAGCAGTACTTC.

V usage is TRBV7-9 and J usage is TRBJ1-1; no firm D call. The germline CDR1 and CDR2 sequences are SEHNR and FQNEAQ (reference sequence). CDR3 length: 15 amino acids. V lost 2 bases and J lost 1, with 11 bases in between. CDR3 residues: CASSLYPPGNTEAFF. Here the CDR3 DNA reads TGTGCCAGCAGCTTATACCCACCAGGGAACACTGAAGCTTTCTTT.

The chain is built from TRBV6-5 and TRBJ2-1; the match to TRBD2 covers 9 bases. CDR1 is MNHEY and CDR2 is SVGAGI in the germline V gene. The CDR3 spans 13 residues. V was clipped by 5 bases and J by 10 bases; unmatched bases: 6. CDR3 in amino acids: CASSPAGGWEQFF. In nucleotides, the CDR3 is TGTGCCAGCAGTCCAGCGGGGGGATGGGAGCAGTTCTTC.

The chain recombines TRBV11-2 with TRBJ2-3; the D is unclear. Germline V gene lookup returns CDR1 SGHAT and CDR2 FQNNGV. The V and J ends lost 5 bases and 1 base respectively, with 13 bases between them. The CDR3 length is 15 residues. This CDR3 is CASSKPQVGTDTQYF. The CDR3 DNA follows: TGTGCCAGCAGCAAACCCCAGGTCGGCACAGATACGCAGTATTTT.

The rearrangement links TRBV18 to TRBJ1-2; weak D call: TRBD1 (5 bases). V was clipped by 4 bases and J by 4 bases, with 16 bases between them. Germline V CDR1 and CDR2: KGHSH, LQKENI. The CDR3 is made up of 15 amino acids. The CDR3, as DNA: TGTGCCAGCTCACTCCCGACAGATTACTCCTATGGCTACACCTTC. This sequence encodes CASSLPTDYSYGYTF.

The chain combines TRBV3-1 (or the pseudogene TRBV3-2) with TRBJ1-3, with D tentatively TRBD1 (5 bases). V was clipped by 10 bases and J by 0 bases, with 10 bases between them. Germline V lookup: CDR1 LGHDT, CDR2 YNNKEL (reference sequence). The CDR3 has 13 amino acids. As DNA, the CDR3 is TGTGCCACCGGACAAGCCTCTGGAAACACCATATATTTT. Its translation: CATGQASGNTIYF.

This clone was counted a single time. The chain employs TRBV3-1 (or the pseudogene TRBV3-2) and TRBJ1-1; D call uncertain. The length of the CDR3 is 13 residues. The germline V gene encodes CDR1 LGHDT and CDR2 YNNKEL (reference sequence). V lost 4 bases and J 2 bases, leaving 8 bases between the germline ends. CDR3: CASSPGPNTEAFF. The CDR3 coding sequence is TGTGCCAGCAGCCCGGGTCCAAACACTGAAGCTTTCTTT.

V gene TRBV27 combines with J gene TRBJ2-7; 11 positions agree with TRBD2. The CDR3 consists of 17 residues. The germline CDR1 and CDR2 sequences are MNHEY and SMNVEV (reference sequence). V was clipped by 4 bases and J by 0 bases; unmatched bases: 8. The DNA for the CDR3 is TGTGCCAGCAGTTCCCTCCTTAGCGGGAGGGTCTCCTACGAGCAGTACTTC. Protein sequence: CASSSLLSGRVSYEQYF.

The chain is built from TRBV24-1 and TRBJ2-7, with D maybe TRBD1 (6 bases). The CDR3 contains 16 residues. Trimming removed 3 bases at V and 0 bases at J, with 14 bases between. CDR1 and CDR2 (germline): KGHDR, SFDVKD. The DNA for the CDR3 is TGTGCCACCAGTGATACACGACAGGACAACTCCTACGAGCAGTACTTC. It codes for CATSDTRQDNSYEQYF.

With regard to this clone: Other DNA sequences in this specimen translate into the identical CDR3. The V gene is TRBV5-1, the J gene TRBJ1-2, with TRBD1 matching 8 bases. The germline V gene encodes CDR1 SGHRS and CDR2 YFSETQ. V gave up 4 bases and J gave up 1 base; unmatched junction bases: 3. This CDR3 region has 14 residues. The DNA for the CDR3 is TGCGCCAGCAGCCCGGACAGGGTTAACTATGGCTACACCTTC. Its translation: CASSPDRVNYGYTF.

The chain combines TRBV9 with TRBJ2-2; no clear D. Germline V gives CDR1 SGDLS, CDR2 YYNGEE. The CDR3 covers 13 residues. Trimming shortened V by 0 bases and J by 6 bases, and 6 bases separated the two germline ends. The CDR3 is CASSVDTSGELFF. In DNA form, the CDR3 reads TGTGCCAGCAGCGTAGACACCTCCGGGGAGCTGTTTTTT.

A single count supports this clone. This sequence joins TRBV21-1 and TRBJ1-2. TRBV21-1 is an annotated pseudogene. The CDR3 is made up of 13 amino acids. This CDR3 reads CASTPGGEDGYTF. DNA of the CDR3: TGTGCCAGCACCCCTGGGGGGGAGGATGGCTACACCTTC.

This chain links TRBV18 with TRBJ1-5, with D uncertain. The CDR3 runs 14 residues. Germline CDR1 reads KGHSH; CDR2 reads LQKENI. Trimming pared 6 bases from V and 2 bases from J, leaving 11 bases between. CDR3: CASSKAEGNQPQHF. CDR3 in DNA: TGTGCCAGCTCGAAGGCGGAAGGCAATCAGCCCCAGCATTTT.

The chain has TRBV4-1 and TRBJ1-5; TRBD1 matches at 7 bases. The CDR3 consists of 15 residues. The germline V gene encodes CDR1 MGHRA and CDR2 YSYEKL. Losses at the gene ends were 2 bases for V and 7 bases for J; bases not matched to a gene: 8. The CDR3 loop is CASSQILQGSQPQHF. In DNA, the CDR3 is TGCGCCAGCAGCCAAATCTTACAGGGGTCACAGCCCCAGCATTTT.